The sequence of this T cell receptor (beta chain) was determined in a study of HIV-infected patients and healthy controls. Concerning this clonotype itself: The target antigen is unknown.

Reverse transcription used roughly 450 ng RNA and constant-region primers for alpha and beta. Using multiplexing indices, alpha and beta chain libraries were generated apart by chain-specific third strand synthesis. A 5' RACE adapter with a random hexamer and the SP2 primer site was joined to cDNA. TCRdb recomputed calls from the 5' RACE reads with MiXCR, one row per CDR3 protein. The sample lists 20,000 to 30,000 distinct CDR3 sequences, roughly 8.7% occurring once. Study-wide results and limits: Mean usage of eight alpha and eight beta V genes differed significantly in HIV-infected patients versus controls. HIV-associated CDR3 frequencies dropped significantly during therapy; CMV-associated ones, mostly rising, changed nonsignificantly.

All unsorted peripheral T cells were captured because whole blood was used without fractionation. This clonotype was obtained from an adult in good health. The sample taken for sequencing was blood.

The CDR3 nucleotides read TGCAGTGCCACTTATGAGACCCAGTACTTC. It yields the protein CSATYETQYF. The V gene is TRBV20-1, the J gene TRBJ2-5; no clear D. V was trimmed by 6 bases and J by 5 bases, leaving 7 bases between them. CDR3 length: 10 amino acids. Looked up from germline, CDR1 is DFQATT and CDR2 is SNEGSKA (reference sequence).